This TCR beta chain was observed in a study of Graves' ophthalmopathy and Graves' hyperthyroidism. RNA served as the template for amplifying TCR beta CDR3 regions. A first-round RT-PCR used HTBI primers, followed by a second-round multiplex PCR. TCRdb reanalysed the multiplex PCR reads using MiXCR and keeps one entry per CDR3 protein. The profile covers around 590,000 distinct CDR3 sequences, with 35% to 45% appearing a single time and about 4.2% taken by the ten largest. Clinical symptoms, serum thyroxine, TRAb, thyroid ultrasound and orbital computed tomography determined diagnosis. The CDR3 sequence is 15 residues long. CDR1 is SQVTM and CDR2 is ANQGSEA in the germline V gene.

The rearrangement uses TRBV29-1 and TRBJ2-7, with 14 positions matching TRBD2. The J call is uncertain, as TRBJ2-1 better fits the DNA end. The sequenced sample consisted of peripheral blood or thyroid tissue (not recorded which). The TCR comes from an adult man with Graves' hyperthyroidism. In nucleotides, the CDR3 is TGCAGCGTTGGTGCCCGGACTAGCGGGAGGACTGAGCAGTTCTTC. Translation gives CSVGARTSGRTEQFF.